The source of this T cell receptor beta chain is a study of cytomegalovirus exposure and HLA in healthy donors. The study's findings and limits: Likely technical artifact: a cluster of highly shared sequence variants. Roughly even sequencing depth across donors was the assumption behind the presence/absence analyses.

Primers: 60 Vbeta forward and 13 Jbeta reverse. Measured with immunoSEQ multiplex PCR; TCRdb has only the in-frame clones, and not every one. The top ten hold about 3% of the sample, which has 100,000 to 150,000 clones, around three quarters seen once. Germline V gives CDR1 SEHNR, CDR2 FQNEAQ (reference sequence). The ends were cut back, 1 base at V and 10 bases at J, with 8 bases in the middle. CDR3 length equals 13 residues. As for this clone: Its antigen is still unknown.

The TCR originated in a woman aged 55-70 years in good health and CMV-seropositive. Sequencing used PBMCs. The rearrangement links TRBV7-9 to TRBJ1-6; no definite D call. The CDR3 sequence is CASSLEPQSPLHF. In DNA form, the CDR3 reads TGTGCCAGCAGCTTAGAACCTCAGTCACCCCTCCACTTT.